The 16 T cell receptor beta chains listed next were all sequenced from one sample in a study. TCRdb used MiXCR to reprocess the 5' RACE reads, holding one entry per CDR3 protein. The sample lists tens of thousands of distinct CDR3 sequences, about 25% occurring once. Cells sorted as Tregs were CD4+, CD25+ and CD127-/low. Material: tumor-infiltrating Tregs sorted from the breast tumor. Receptors originate from a female donor with breast cancer.

This clonotype has just one count. This may stem from a read error, because a much larger clone lies one nucleotide away. The chain employs TRBV20-1 and TRBJ2-7; TRBD2 agrees at 7 bases. This CDR3 has 16 residues. Germline CDR1 reads DFQATT; CDR2 reads SNEGSKA (reference sequence). The J segment lost 7 bases and the V segment lost 3 bases, leaving 18 bases of the junction unmatched. The CDR3 loop reads CSASLLAASSYNEQYF. The DNA for the CDR3 is TGCAGTGCTAGTCTCCTAGCGGCCTCCTCCTACAATGAGCAGTACTTC.

This chain uses TRBV5-1 with TRBJ2-3; a weak D match, TRBD1 (5 bases). V shed 5 bases and J shed 0 bases, with 13 bases lying between them. The germline V gene encodes CDR1 SGHRS and CDR2 YFSETQ. The CDR3 spans 15 residues. The CDR3 sequence: CASRGGARSTDTQYF. The CDR3 region has the DNA TGCGCCAGCAGAGGTGGGGCCCGGAGCACAGATACGCAGTATTTT.

In this sample, this clonotype turned up many times. The genes are TRBV20-1 and TRBJ2-7; TRBD2 agrees at 11 bases. The CDR3 sequence is 13 residues long. Germline V CDR1 and CDR2: DFQATT, SNEGSKA (reference sequence). V lost 5 bases to trimming and J lost 6 bases; unmatched junction nucleotides: 6. CDR3 region: CSAGTSGLTEQYF. Here the CDR3 DNA reads TGCAGTGCTGGGACTAGCGGTCTTACCGAGCAGTACTTC.

This clonotype has just a few counts. The chain joins TRBV5-6 to TRBJ1-3; possible D gene TRBD1, 5 bases. This CDR3 spans 16 amino acids. Trimming left V 3 bases short and J 0 bases short, with 13 bases between. The germline V gene has CDR1 SGHDT and CDR2 YYEEEE. CDR3 amino acids: CASSSYRSNSGNTIYF. The CDR3 region has the DNA TGTGCCAGCAGCTCATACAGGAGCAACTCTGGAAACACCATATATTTT.

The table lists this clonotype with a few counts. V and J are TRBV12-3 or TRBV12-4 and TRBJ1-1, with unresolved D. Trimming stripped 6 bases from V and 0 bases from J, with 8 bases between. This CDR3 contains 13 residues. This chain's CDR3 is CASRRSLNTEAFF. CDR3 nucleotide sequence: TGTGCCAGCAGAAGATCCTTGAACACTGAAGCTTTCTTT.

This rearrangement joins TRBV7-2 to TRBJ2-5, with TRBD2 matching over 8 bases. J gave up 6 bases and V 4 bases, and 4 bases lay outside the gene matches. This CDR3 comprises 13 residues. CDR1 SGHTA and CDR2 FQGNSA come from the germline V gene. CDR3 sequence: CASSSTSGQTQYF. The DNA of the CDR3 is TGTGCCAGCAGCTCAACTAGCGGACAGACCCAGTACTTC.

The gene calls are TRBV5-6 and TRBJ1-2; 7 bases line up with TRBD1. This CDR3 spans 13 amino acids. Germline V gene data show CDR1 as SGHDT and CDR2 as YYEEEE. Trimming cost V 4 bases and J 4 bases; bases outside gene matches: 4. The CDR3 DNA follows: TGTGCCAGCAGCATCGGGACAGCCTATGGCTACACCTTC. This encodes CASSIGTAYGYTF.

The rearrangement links TRBV5-1 to TRBJ2-1; possible D gene TRBD2, 5 bases. Germline-derived CDR1 and CDR2 are SGHRS and YFSETQ. The CDR3 loop spans 15 amino acids. The V end was cut by 4 bases, the J end by 6 bases, with 17 bases between. The CDR3 nucleotides read TGCGCCAGCAGCCCCCCAGCGGCTGGTCCCAATGAGCAGTTCTTC. Translated: CASSPPAAGPNEQFF. Drawing the rest from reference TRBV5-1 and TRBJ2-1, the complete variable domain is KAGVTQTPRYLIKTRGQQVTLSCSPISGHRSVSWYQQTPGQGLQFLFEYFSETQRNKGNFPGRFSGRQFSNSRSEMNVSTLELGDSALYLCASSPPAAGPNEQFFGPGTRLTVL.

This clonotype was observed a handful of times. The rearrangement joins TRBV7-3 to TRBJ1-1; D unclear. Germline lookup yields CDR1 SGHTA and CDR2 FQGTGA. V dropped 6 bases and J dropped 1 base, with 15 bases sitting between them. The CDR3 contains 15 residues. The CDR3 nucleotides read TGTGCCAGCAGTCAAAAAGGTCAAGCGAACACTGAAGCTTTCTTT. This sequence encodes CASSQKGQANTEAFF.

This chain's CDR3 is CASSPSFYSNQPQHF. In nucleotides, the CDR3 is TGTGCCAGCAGCCCCTCCTTCTATAGCAATCAGCCCCAGCATTTT. This chain uses TRBV7-8 with TRBJ1-5, with D unclear. This CDR3 has 15 amino acids. The V and J ends lost 5 bases and 0 bases respectively, with 11 bases between them. CDR1 is SGHVS, CDR2 FQNEAQ, per germline. The full variable domain, with the rest looked up from reference TRBV7-8 and TRBJ1-5, is GAGVSQSPRYKVAKRGQDVALRCDPISGHVSLFWYQQALGQGPEFLTYFQNEAQLDKSGLPSDRFFAERPEGSVSTLKIQRTQQEDSAVYLCASSPSFYSNQPQHFGDGTRLSIL.

The chain employs TRBV3-1 and TRBJ2-7, with a tentative D call TRBD1 (6 bases). The CDR3 consists of 14 residues. V was trimmed by 5 bases and J by 6 bases, leaving 17 bases between them. Germline loops: CDR1 LGHDT, CDR2 YNNKEL (reference sequence). CDR3 DNA sequence: TGTGCCAGCAGCACCTTACAGGGAGTAGGCGAGCAGTACTTC. The encoded protein is CASSTLQGVGEQYF.

The V call is TRBV7-9, the J call TRBJ1-1; D might be TRBD1 (6 bases). Trimming left V 3 bases short and J 7 bases short, with 12 bases between. The CDR3 is 13 residues long. From germline, CDR1 is SEHNR and CDR2 FQNEAQ (reference sequence). This chain's CDR3 is CASSLRGKLEAFF. CDR3 sequence (DNA): TGTGCCAGCAGCTTGAGGGGGAAGCTTGAAGCTTTCTTT.

The rearrangement joins TRBV14 to TRBJ2-1; tentatively, D is TRBD2 (5 bases). V lost 4 bases and J lost 0, with 13 bases in between. Germline lookup yields CDR1 SGHDN and CDR2 FVKESK. The CDR3 has 16 amino acids. The CDR3 is CASSPFREPSYNEQFF. The CDR3, as DNA: TGTGCCAGCAGCCCGTTTCGGGAACCCTCCTACAATGAGCAGTTCTTC.

The gene calls are TRBV4-2 and TRBJ2-1, with 10 bases fitting TRBD2. The CDR3 contains 16 residues. In germline, CDR1 is LGHNA, CDR2 YNFKEQ. The junction had 17 bases not matched to a gene; V was cut back by 10 bases and J by 8 bases. CDR3 amino acids: CANRKEELAGFYEQFF. The CDR3 coding sequence is TGTGCCAACAGAAAAGAAGAACTAGCGGGATTCTATGAGCAGTTCTTC.

This chain joins TRBV7-9 and TRBJ2-5, with D tentatively TRBD1 (6 bases). V dropped 5 bases and J dropped 5 bases, with 18 bases sitting between them. There are 15 residues in the CDR3. Germline V lookup: CDR1 SEHNR, CDR2 FQNEAQ (reference sequence). DNA of the CDR3: TGTGCCAGCAGCCGCTGGGACATAGGTTTTGAGACCCAGTACTTC. Translated, it gives CASSRWDIGFETQYF.

With respect to this clonotype: A much larger clone lies one base from this, so it may be a read error. This chain joins TRBV28 and TRBJ2-7; 12 bases agree with TRBD2. The V and J ends lost 6 bases and 0 bases, in that order; junction bases with no gene match: 3. The CDR3 totals 15 residues. The germline V gene encodes CDR1 MDHEN and CDR2 SYDVKM. CDR3: CASRGLAGNSYEQYF. As DNA, the CDR3 is TGTGCCAGCAGAGGACTAGCGGGGAACTCCTACGAGCAGTACTTC.